This TCR beta chain was captured in a study of glioma-infiltrating T cells after dendritic cell vaccination. Study-wide context: Autologous tumor lysate-pulsed dendritic cell vaccination was given between about 2002 and 2012.

The table came from immunoSEQ multiplex PCR; TCRdb's copy has only in-frame clones and leaves some out. The profile shows more than 95,000 clones, 81% of them singletons. Germline CDR1 reads SEHNR; CDR2 reads FQNEAQ (reference sequence). Between the trimmed V and J ends, which lost 4 bases and 5 bases, there was a span of 15 bases. The CDR3 spans 16 residues. The chain employs TRBV7-9 and TRBJ1-6; a possible D gene is TRBD1 (5 bases). This receptor was obtained from a human donor with glioblastoma. This specimen consisted of blood, obtained before dendritic cell vaccination. CDR3 in DNA: TGTGCCAGCAGCTCCACACGGGGACTCAATAATTCACCCCTCCACTTT. Its protein is CASSSTRGLNNSPLHF. The full variable domain, completed using reference TRBV7-9 and TRBJ1-6, is DTGVSQNPRHKITKRGQNVTFRCDPISEHNRLYWYRQTLGQGPEFLTYFQNEAQLEKSRLLSDRFSAERPKGSFSTLEIQRTEQGDSAMYLCASSSTRGLNNSPLHFGNGTRLTVT.